These T cell receptor beta chains were read from a single sample in a study of T cells after yellow fever vaccination. TCRdb recomputed calls from the 5' RACE reads with MiXCR, one row per CDR3 protein. This table holds over 200,000 distinct CDR3 sequences, less than 7.5% found once. The sample was CD4+ T cells sorted from PBMCs, taken on the day of the yellow fever booster vaccination. These receptors all stem from a man aged 30-40 years who received the YFV17D yellow fever vaccine. The CDR3 runs from the conserved cysteine through the conserved F or W. The D gene is left open where the match is weak. Clone size is given for some rows only: seen once, a few or many times, or a class if the clone is expanded.

TRBV19,few,-,TRBJ1-1,CASSMQSRGTEAFF,TGTGCCAGTAGTATGCAGAGCCGGGGCACTGAAGCTTTCTTT
TRBV12-3/TRBV12-4,few,-,TRBJ2-5,CASSLVVAKLQYF,TGTGCCAGCAGTTTGGTGGTGGCCAAGCTCCAGTACTTC
TRBV7-8,many,-,TRBJ2-1,CASSLVVSNEQFF,TGTGCCAGCAGCTTAGTGGTAAGCAATGAGCAGTTCTTC
TRBV29-1,-,TRBD1,TRBJ1-2,CSVEDMGQGYGYTF,TGCAGCGTTGAAGATATGGGACAGGGCTATGGCTACACCTTC
TRBV7-9,few,TRBD2,TRBJ2-3,CASSSYLLAGGTDTQYF,TGTGCCAGCAGCTCCTACCTACTAGCGGGAGGGACAGATACGCAGTATTTT
TRBV12-3/TRBV12-4,few,-,TRBJ2-3,CASSLGSPYTDTQYF,TGTGCCAGCAGTTTGGGGTCCCCTTACACAGATACGCAGTATTTT
TRBV12-3/TRBV12-4,many,-,TRBJ1-2,CASTLRAGLGYTF,TGTGCCAGCACCCTCCGGGCAGGTCTTGGCTACACCTTC
TRBV15,few,TRBD1,TRBJ2-5,CATSRKDRGLETQYF,TGTGCCACCAGCAGAAAGGACAGGGGGCTGGAGACCCAGTACTTC
TRBV20-1,many,-,TRBJ2-1,CSAMRGGLSYNEQFF,TGCAGTGCTATGAGGGGGGGACTCTCCTACAATGAGCAGTTCTTC
TRBV18,-,-,TRBJ2-3,CASRKIEGGNTDTQYF,TGTGCCAGCCGAAAAATCGAGGGCGGGAACACGGATACGCAGTATTTT
TRBV5-1,-,-,TRBJ2-6,CASSLVSSGANVLTF,TGCGCCAGCAGCTTGGTTTCCTCTGGGGCCAACGTCCTGACTTTC
TRBV20-1,-,TRBD2,TRBJ2-1,CWARTPPDMTSGLRGHEQFF,TGCTGGGCCCGGACCCCACCAGATATGACTAGCGGCCTAAGAGGGCATGAGCAGTTCTTC
TRBV7-6,few,-,TRBJ2-1,CASSLDRGGYEQFF,TGTGCCAGCAGCCTAGATAGAGGCGGCTATGAGCAGTTCTTC
TRBV20-1,many,TRBD1,TRBJ2-5,CSASHRTGDMGETQYF,TGCAGTGCTAGCCACCGGACAGGGGATATGGGAGAGACCCAGTACTTC
TRBV20-1,few,-,TRBJ1-6,CSAKGKQDSPLHF,TGCAGTGCTAAGGGCAAACAGGATTCACCCCTCCACTTT
TRBV7-9,-,TRBD1,TRBJ2-7,CASSSPDRVTYEQYF,TGTGCCAGCAGCTCTCCGGACAGGGTAACCTACGAGCAGTACTTC
TRBV18,many,TRBD1,TRBJ1-1,CASSPRQGDEAFF,TGTGCCAGCTCACCAAGACAGGGTGATGAAGCTTTCTTT
TRBV7-2,few,-,TRBJ2-1,CASSFQPSVVQFF,TGTGCCAGCAGCTTCCAGCCCTCAGTGGTGCAGTTCTTC
TRBV7-2,-,-,TRBJ2-7,CASSQLFYEQYF,TGTGCCAGCAGCCAGCTATTTTACGAGCAGTACTTC
TRBV18,few,-,TRBJ2-5,CASSLTLTLLETQYF,TGTGCCAGCTCACTAACCCTGACGTTGCTAGAGACCCAGTACTTC
TRBV7-2,-,TRBD2,TRBJ2-1,CASSWTGLAGGASYNEQFF,TGTGCCAGCAGCTGGACGGGACTAGCGGGAGGGGCCTCCTACAATGAGCAGTTCTTC
TRBV20-1,-,TRBD2,TRBJ2-1,CSASARTSGAYNEQFF,TGCAGTGCTTCCGCCAGGACTAGCGGGGCTTACAATGAGCAGTTCTTC
TRBV6-1,-,TRBD2,TRBJ2-3,CASSTGTSGNTDTQYF,TGTGCCAGCAGTACCGGGACTAGCGGGAATACAGATACGCAGTATTTT
TRBV18,few,TRBD1,TRBJ1-1,CASSPRTGDENTEAFF,TGTGCCAGCTCACCACGGACAGGGGATGAGAACACTGAAGCTTTCTTT
TRBV2,-,TRBD1,TRBJ2-7,CACSDLSGGSYEQYF,TGTGCCTGCAGTGATCTCTCAGGGGGCAGCTACGAGCAGTACTTC
TRBV7-9,-,TRBD2,TRBJ2-1,CASTVAGNRDEQFF,TGTGCCAGCACCGTAGCGGGAAATAGGGATGAGCAGTTCTTC
TRBV18,few,TRBD1,TRBJ1-2,CASSPNSGQGTIRGYTF,TGTGCCAGCTCACCTAATTCGGGACAGGGAACGATACGTGGCTACACCTTC
TRBV15,many,-,TRBJ2-7,CATSRDPGLTYEQYF,TGTGCCACCAGCAGAGATCCAGGACTAACCTACGAGCAGTACTTC
TRBV23-1,-,-,TRBJ2-5,CASCQETRPEETQYF,TGCGCCAGCTGTCAGGAAACACGCCCTGAGGAGACCCAGTACTTC
TRBV4-3,-,-,TRBJ1-4,CASSQDLGNEKLFF,TGCGCCAGCAGCCAAGATTTGGGGAATGAAAAACTGTTTTTT
TRBV5-5,few,-,TRBJ1-1,CASTIGGGNVNTEAFF,TGTGCCAGCACCATCGGAGGGGGGAATGTGAACACTGAAGCTTTCTTT
TRBV30,-,-,TRBJ1-4,CAWSVRGGEKLFF,TGTGCCTGGAGTGTCAGGGGCGGTGAAAAACTGTTTTTT
TRBV5-1,many,-,TRBJ2-4,CASSLTQGQNIQYF,TGCGCCAGCAGCTTGACGCAGGGTCAAAACATTCAGTACTTC
TRBV6-2/TRBV6-3,few,-,TRBJ2-1,CASSYFPQGLEFF,TGTGCCAGCAGTTACTTCCCACAGGGTTTGGAGTTCTTC
TRBV20-1,few,TRBD2,TRBJ2-4,CSARVRGLAGDRNIQYF,TGCAGTGCTAGAGTTCGGGGACTAGCGGGAGATCGGAACATTCAGTACTTC
TRBV25-1,few,TRBD1,TRBJ2-5,CASRATGTAETQYF,TGTGCCAGCAGGGCAACCGGGACAGCGGAGACCCAGTACTTC
TRBV4-3,many,-,TRBJ2-7,CASSLSLKDEQYF,TGCGCCAGCAGCCTTTCCCTGAAGGACGAGCAGTACTTC
TRBV29-1,-,-,TRBJ2-5,CSAGGVRETQYF,TGCAGCGCCGGCGGAGTTCGAGAGACCCAGTACTTC
TRBV6-1,few,-,TRBJ2-2,CASRTSSNTGELFF,TGTGCCAGCAGAACCTCTAGCAACACCGGGGAGCTGTTTTTT
TRBV18,-,-,TRBJ2-2,CASSPRGLHTGELFF,TGTGCCAGCTCACCCCGGGGACTCCACACCGGGGAGCTGTTTTTT
TRBV7-3,many,-,TRBJ2-1,CASSSRRAYDEQFF,TGTGCCAGCAGCTCCCGGAGGGCATACGATGAGCAGTTCTTC
TRBV14,few,-,TRBJ2-2,CASSQDSTGELFF,TGTGCCAGCAGCCAAGACAGTACCGGGGAGCTGTTTTTT
TRBV20-1,-,TRBD2,TRBJ2-3,CCARLGTSAGTDTQYF,TGCTGTGCTAGACTCGGGACTAGCGCTGGCACAGATACGCAGTATTTT
TRBV7-3,-,-,TRBJ2-7,CASSLAPSEPYEQYF,TGTGCCAGCAGCTTAGCGCCTAGCGAACCCTACGAGCAGTACTTC
TRBV24-1,many,TRBD2,TRBJ2-3,CATSVNGRSGTQYF,TGTGCCACCAGTGTAAACGGGAGGTCGGGTACGCAGTATTTT